This is a list of T cell receptor beta chains from one sample in a study of CXCR3-negative and CXCR3-positive naive CD8 T cells. From the 5' RACE reads, TCRdb lists one entry per CDR3 protein and no DNA. The sample has under 50,000 distinct CDR3 sequences. The sequenced material came from naive CXCR3- CD8+ T cells from blood. All receptors come from a human donor in good health. Some clones in this sample may be carry-over from other donors' samples. Each CDR3 is given with its conserved first and last residue.

15	TRBV7-8	TRBJ1-5	CASSLETGPNQPQHF
15	TRBV9	TRBJ2-6	CASSPRGSGANVLTF
16	TRBV29-1	TRBJ2-7	CSVEIPSVLADYEQYF
13	TRBV10-3	TRBJ2-1	CAISPSMGNEQFF
14	TRBV7-9	TRBJ1-2	CASSRTGPSDGYTF
17	TRBV6-5	TRBJ2-2	CASSLVRDRGDTGELFF
13	TRBV7-6	TRBJ2-5	CASSLVPQETQYF
17	TRBV6-5	TRBJ2-1	CASSYSVSGWSYNEQFF
14	TRBV28	TRBJ2-1	CASSAGSSYNEQFF
15	TRBV5-1	TRBJ2-1	CASSLVRELYNEQFF
16	TRBV28	TRBJ2-1	CASSLCTSGGACEQFF
14	TRBV12-3/TRBV12-4	TRBJ2-3	CASSLASFTDTQYF
15	TRBV28	TRBJ2-1	CASRLVGRGDNEQFF
13	TRBV28	TRBJ2-7	CATSGFKEYEQYF
15	TRBV5-4	TRBJ2-3	CASSFRDRSTDTQYF
14	TRBV7-2	TRBJ2-7	CASSLEGRDYEQYF
18	TRBV28	TRBJ2-3	CASTPALIAGASTDTQYF
12	TRBV7-9	TRBJ2-7	CASSSDGYEQYF
14	TRBV28	TRBJ2-7	CASSFSRGTYEQYF
14	TRBV4-1	TRBJ2-7	CASSQMPGTGEQYF
14	TRBV7-9	TRBJ1-5	CASSLGGIYQPQHF
13	TRBV6-4	TRBJ2-3	CASRSRNTDTQYF
16	TRBV5-1	TRBJ2-7	CASSRTLGQGAGEQYF
16	TRBV28	TRBJ1-1	CASSLSRGRRNTEAFF
16	TRBV14	TRBJ2-7	CASSQYDGTAYYEQYF
17	TRBV28	TRBJ1-5	CASDVPDSGPYNQPQHF
16	TRBV6-4	TRBJ2-1	CASSDSTSGGHNEQFF
14	TRBV28	TRBJ1-5	CASSLLGSNQPQHF
16	TRBV5-1	TRBJ2-3	CASSVAGTSGTDTQYF
14	TRBV5-6	TRBJ2-1	CASSTILKSNEQFF
15	TRBV27	TRBJ2-2	CASSLRGADTGELFF
15	TRBV29-1	TRBJ2-3	CSVEARPTSTDTQYF
14	TRBV15	TRBJ1-3	CATSRRYSGNTIYF
15	TRBV29-1	TRBJ2-7	CSVGAPGQGNYEQYF
14	TRBV28	TRBJ2-5	CASSSDRAQETQYF
16	TRBV28	TRBJ2-3	CASRPSLSSPPDTQYF
16	TRBV6-5	TRBJ2-1	CASSYTGTSGYNEQFF
19	TRBV7-8	TRBJ2-1	CASSLPPRGGGTPDNEQFF
13	TRBV30	TRBJ2-3	CACLGLPADTQYF
14	TRBV28	TRBJ2-7	CASSLRGTGYEQYF
14	TRBV27	TRBJ2-7	CASSLSGGDHEQYF
15	TRBV5-5	TRBJ1-3	CASSLFPGAGNTIYF
17	TRBV4-1	TRBJ2-5	CASSQDPSGGYQETQYF
13	TRBV7-9	TRBJ2-7	CASRSGTSYEQYF
14	TRBV27	TRBJ1-5	CASGTGVSNQPQHF
12	TRBV28	TRBJ2-7	CASRDGAYEQYF
14	TRBV15	TRBJ1-4	CATSISGLNEKLFF
14	TRBV2	TRBJ2-5	CASNPGQGRETQYF
14	TRBV28	TRBJ2-1	CASTTAGGPYEQFF
12	TRBV5-1	TRBJ2-7	CASGLGGYEQYF
15	TRBV6-1	TRBJ2-1	CASSARDRAPDEQFF
16	TRBV4-1	TRBJ2-7	CASSPTQGLGSYEQYF
17	TRBV4-3	TRBJ2-1	CASSQDSASLFGGEQFF